This T cell receptor (beta chain) came from a study of T cell changes during pregnancy in multiple sclerosis. TCRdb keeps only in-frame clones here, not all; method: immunoSEQ multiplex PCR. The repertoire holds approximately 45,000 clones, with about 85% as singletons. The CDR3 has 10 amino acids. V was trimmed by 5 bases and J by 6 bases, leaving 5 bases between them. Per the germline V gene, CDR1 is SEHNR and CDR2 is FQNEAQ (reference sequence). Sequencing used CD4+ T cells from peripheral blood mononuclear cells, obtained before pregnancy. The chain has TRBV7-9 and TRBJ2-7, with D maybe TRBD2 (5 bases). This TCR was recovered from a female donor with multiple sclerosis, enrolled in a pregnancy study. Here the CDR3 reads CASSGSEQYF. The CDR3 DNA reads as TGTGCCAGCAGCGGGAGCGAGCAGTACTTC. Full variable domain (rest looked up from reference TRBV7-9 and TRBJ2-7): DTGVSQNPRHKITKRGQNVTFRCDPISEHNRLYWYRQTLGQGPEFLTYFQNEAQLEKSRLLSDRFSAERPKGSFSTLEIQRTEQGDSAMYLCASSGSEQYFGPGTRLTVT.